This is a list of T cell receptor beta chains from one sample in a study of control samples from healthy donors and cancer patients. Sequenced by immunoSEQ multiplex PCR; TCRdb stores in-frame clones only, minus some. Among around 82,000 clones listed, 70% to 90% were seen once. Sample: blood. The receptors were gathered from a man aged 50 or older in good health. Both conserved end residues are trimmed from each CDR3. Fields, in order: J gene, V gene, CDR3 protein.

TRBJ2-7,TRBV19,ASSIDLQGGSYEQY
TRBJ1-3,TRBV11-1,ASSLNGATIY
TRBJ1-1,TRBV5-4,ASSFGTGATEAF
TRBJ2-7,TRBV7-9,ASSTGLAGDTYEQY
TRBJ2-1,TRBV11-2,ASSLGLAGGTLEQF
TRBJ1-5,TRBV24-1,ATSDSRTGDNQPQH
TRBJ1-1,TRBV29-1,SVLNPLAFETEAF
TRBJ1-1,TRBV6-5,ASKRGGESTEAF
TRBJ2-7,TRBV18,ASSPAKTGFPYEQY
TRBJ1-6,TRBV10-2,ASSEQGGGDSPLH
TRBJ1-1,TRBV7-2,ASSPGQMNTEAF
TRBJ1-1,TRBV3-1/TRBV3-2,ASAPGQVDEAF
TRBJ1-1,TRBV4-3,ASSQYSNTEAF
TRBJ2-3,TRBV5-4,ASSLPLGQGSDTQY
TRBJ2-1,TRBV6-5,ASWPRQGNNEQF
TRBJ1-5,TRBV30,AWSPQGGQPQH
TRBJ2-1,TRBV30,AWSGGGGEF
TRBJ1-2,TRBV3-1/TRBV3-2,ASSQDNQLGYGYT
TRBJ1-2,TRBV14,ASSRETLYGYT
TRBJ2-7,TRBV6-5,ASSYLRGWEQY
TRBJ1-6,TRBV24-1,ATSDGGRDRAARTLH
TRBJ2-1,TRBV18,ASSTTRQGFMIDEQF
TRBJ2-7,TRBV2,ASSLGQLSHEQY
TRBJ2-7,TRBV7-3,ASSLTHPYGEQY
TRBJ2-3,TRBV19,ASSIGRTDTQY
TRBJ1-2,TRBV3-1/TRBV3-2,ASSSEGLYGYT
TRBJ2-7,TRBV12-3/TRBV12-4,ASSLNYEQY
TRBJ2-3,TRBV11-1,ASSLTGTDTDTQY
TRBJ1-1,TRBV30,AWRRLLPTEAF
TRBJ2-5,TRBV9,ASSVDGRGRETQY
TRBJ2-2,TRBV7-9,ASSPNGGRTGELF
TRBJ2-1,TRBV4-3,ASSQVGSWGNEQF
TRBJ1-2,TRBV9,ASSEGRGAVGKSALYGYT
TRBJ1-5,TRBV2,ASSPGTGRIQPQH
TRBJ1-5,TRBV19,ASRDRLGIYSNQPQH
TRBJ1-4,TRBV24-1,ATSEGQGANEKLF
TRBJ1-1,TRBV11-2,ASSLVGVGNTEAF
TRBJ2-3,TRBV3-1/TRBV3-2,ASSQTLSGGYTDTQY
TRBJ2-1,TRBV4-1,ASSQGGPAYNEQF
TRBJ1-5,TRBV6-5,ASSYGGKQPQH
TRBJ1-6,TRBV30,AWSNGQDNSPLH
TRBJ1-5,TRBV19,ASNPWQAFNQPQH
TRBJ1-5,TRBV6-6,ASSPPLQALNQPQH
TRBJ1-2,TRBV12-5,ASAPGEIYGYT
TRBJ1-5,TRBV30,AWREQGSFGNQPQH
TRBJ1-2,TRBV10-3,AISEGGVTNYGYT
TRBJ2-7,TRBV7-9,ASSPLGGKGQY
TRBJ1-2,TRBV4-1,ASRLAGNYGYT
TRBJ1-1,TRBV27,ASSSGGNTEAF
TRBJ1-2,TRBV15,ATSRGTAGTGGYT
TRBJ2-3,TRBV4-1,ASSQVLPSTDTQY
TRBJ2-5,TRBV6-5,ASSWGPGGTQY
TRBJ1-5,TRBV21-1,ASSKGRYNQPQH